This entry describes one T cell receptor beta chain. This sample was included in a study of control samples from healthy donors and cancer patients. V shed 3 bases and J shed 0 bases, with 5 bases lying between them. Germline CDR1 reads SGHTA; CDR2 reads FQGNSA. The CDR3 extends over 13 amino acids. Sequencing was performed with immunoSEQ multiplex PCR; in TCRdb, only in-frame clones are kept and a portion is missing. This sample yields 100,000 to 150,000 clones, of which approximately 89% are seen a single time; about 2.7% belongs to the top ten. The receptor was isolated from a man aged 55 to 70 in good health. The V call is TRBV7-2, the J call TRBJ2-5; D not certain. The sequenced sample consisted of blood. The CDR3 protein is CASSFAYQETQYF. CDR3 in DNA: TGTGCCAGCAGCTTCGCGTACCAAGAGACCCAGTACTTC. Filled out from reference TRBV7-2 and TRBJ2-5, the complete variable domain reads GAGVSQSPSNKVTEKGKDVELRCDPISGHTALYWYRQSLGQGLEFLIYFQGNSAPDKSGLPSDRFSAERTGGSVSTLTIQRTQQEDSAVYLCASSFAYQETQYFGPGTRLLVL.